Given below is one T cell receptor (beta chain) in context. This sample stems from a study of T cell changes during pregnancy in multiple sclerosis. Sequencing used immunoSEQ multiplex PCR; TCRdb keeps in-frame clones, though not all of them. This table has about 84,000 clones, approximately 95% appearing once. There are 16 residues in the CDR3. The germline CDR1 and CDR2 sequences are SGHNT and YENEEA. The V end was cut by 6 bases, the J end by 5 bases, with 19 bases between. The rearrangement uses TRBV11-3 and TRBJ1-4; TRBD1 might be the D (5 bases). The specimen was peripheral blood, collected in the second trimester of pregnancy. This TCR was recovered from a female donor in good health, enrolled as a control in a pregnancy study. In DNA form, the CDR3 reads TGTGCCAGCAGACTATGTCGACAGCGCCACAATGAAAAACTGTTTTTT. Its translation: CASRLCRQRHNEKLFF.